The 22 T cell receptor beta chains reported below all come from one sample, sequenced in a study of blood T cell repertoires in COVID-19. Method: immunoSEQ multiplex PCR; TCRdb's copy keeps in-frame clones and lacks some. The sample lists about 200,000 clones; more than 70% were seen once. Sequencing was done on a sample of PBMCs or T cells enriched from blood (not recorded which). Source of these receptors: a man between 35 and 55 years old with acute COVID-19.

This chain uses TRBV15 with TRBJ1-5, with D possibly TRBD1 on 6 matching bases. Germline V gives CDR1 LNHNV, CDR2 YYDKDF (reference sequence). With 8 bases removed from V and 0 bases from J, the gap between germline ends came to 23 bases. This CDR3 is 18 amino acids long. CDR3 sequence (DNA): TGTGCCACCCGGTCCCGGGACACCCTAGGGTATAGCAATCAGCCCCAGCATTTT. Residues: CATRSRDTLGYSNQPQHF.

CDR3 sequence reads: CASSQEGAGVQPQHF. The CDR3 bases are TGTGCCAGCAGCCAAGAAGGTGCAGGGGTGCAGCCCCAGCATTTT. The chain has TRBV4-2 and TRBJ1-5; D is perhaps TRBD1 (6 bases). Trimming removed 0 bases from V and 7 bases from J, with 13 bases in between. The V gene's germline CDR1 is LGHNA and CDR2 YNFKEQ. This CDR3 comprises 15 residues.

CDR3 in amino acids: CASSQESGTLREQYF. The CDR3 bases are TGTGCCAGCAGCCAAGAGAGCGGGACCCTTCGCGAGCAGTACTTC. This chain connects TRBV4-2 to TRBJ2-7; 7 bases are shared with TRBD2. Looked up from germline, CDR1 is LGHNA and CDR2 is YNFKEQ. J was trimmed by 6 bases and V by 0 bases; bases with no gene match: 8. The length of the CDR3 is 15 residues.

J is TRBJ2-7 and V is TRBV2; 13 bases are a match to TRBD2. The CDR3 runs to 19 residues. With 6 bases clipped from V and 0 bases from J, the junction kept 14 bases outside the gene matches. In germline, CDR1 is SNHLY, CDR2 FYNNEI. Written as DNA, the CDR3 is TGTGCCAGCAGGGGCCCCGGGACTAGCGGGACCCCGAGCTCCTACGAGCAGTACTTC. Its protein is CASRGPGTSGTPSSYEQYF.

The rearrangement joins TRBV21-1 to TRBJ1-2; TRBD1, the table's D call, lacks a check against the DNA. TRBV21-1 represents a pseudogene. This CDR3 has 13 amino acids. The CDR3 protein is CASSVPSGGSYTF. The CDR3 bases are TGTGCCAGCAGCGTACCTTCAGGGGGCAGCTACACCTTC.

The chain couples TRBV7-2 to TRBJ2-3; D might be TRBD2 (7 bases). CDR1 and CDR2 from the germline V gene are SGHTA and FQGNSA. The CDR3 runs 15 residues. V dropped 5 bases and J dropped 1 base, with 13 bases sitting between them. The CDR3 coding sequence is TGTGCCAGCAGCGTCCCCGGGGGGCGCACAGATACGCAGTATTTT. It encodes CASSVPGGRTDTQYF.

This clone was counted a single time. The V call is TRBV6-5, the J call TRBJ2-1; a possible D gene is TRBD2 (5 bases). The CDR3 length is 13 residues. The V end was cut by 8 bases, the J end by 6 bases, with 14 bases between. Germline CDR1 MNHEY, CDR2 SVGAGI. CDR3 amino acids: CASYSEVGNEQFF. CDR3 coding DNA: TGTGCCAGCTACTCGGAGGTAGGCAATGAGCAGTTCTTC.

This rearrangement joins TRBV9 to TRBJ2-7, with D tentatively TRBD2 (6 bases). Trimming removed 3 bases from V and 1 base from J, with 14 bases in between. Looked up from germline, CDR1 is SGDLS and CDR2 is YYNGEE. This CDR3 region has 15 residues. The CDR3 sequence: CASSAPMGRSYEQYF. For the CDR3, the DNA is TGTGCCAGCAGCGCCCCCATGGGGAGGTCCTACGAGCAGTACTTC.

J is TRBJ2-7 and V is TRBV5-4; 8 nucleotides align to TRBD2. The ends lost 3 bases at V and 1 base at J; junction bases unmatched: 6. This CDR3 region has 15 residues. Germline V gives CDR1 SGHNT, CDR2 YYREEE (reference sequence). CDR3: CASSSGGTRSYEQYF. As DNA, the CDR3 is TGTGCCAGCAGCTCGGGGGGGACTCGATCCTACGAGCAGTACTTC.

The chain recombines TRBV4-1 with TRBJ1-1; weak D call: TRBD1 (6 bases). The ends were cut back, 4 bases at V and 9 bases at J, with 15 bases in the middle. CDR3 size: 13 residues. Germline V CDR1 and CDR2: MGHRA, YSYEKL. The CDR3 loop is CASSRASGGQAFF. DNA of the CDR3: TGCGCCAGCAGCCGCGCTTCGGGGGGGCAAGCTTTCTTT.

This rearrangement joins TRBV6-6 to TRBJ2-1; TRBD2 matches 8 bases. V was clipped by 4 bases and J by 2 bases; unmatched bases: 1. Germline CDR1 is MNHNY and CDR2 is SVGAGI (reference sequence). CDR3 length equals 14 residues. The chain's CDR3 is CASSLAGTYNEQFF. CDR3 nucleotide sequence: TGTGCCAGCAGTTTAGCGGGGACCTACAATGAGCAGTTCTTC.

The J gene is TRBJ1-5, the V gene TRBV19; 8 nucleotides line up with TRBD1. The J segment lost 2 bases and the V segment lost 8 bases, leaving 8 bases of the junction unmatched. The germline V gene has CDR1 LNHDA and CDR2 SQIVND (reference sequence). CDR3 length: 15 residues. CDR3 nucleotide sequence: TGTGCCAGTGACAGGGGACGTATGGGCAATCAGCCCCAGCATTTT. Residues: CASDRGRMGNQPQHF. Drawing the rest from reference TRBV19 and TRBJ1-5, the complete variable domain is DGGITQSPKYLFRKEGQNVTLSCEQNLNHDAMYWYRQDPGQGLRLIYYSQIVNDFQKGDIAEGYSVSREKKESFPLTVTSAQKNPTAFYLCASDRGRMGNQPQHFGDGTRLSIL.

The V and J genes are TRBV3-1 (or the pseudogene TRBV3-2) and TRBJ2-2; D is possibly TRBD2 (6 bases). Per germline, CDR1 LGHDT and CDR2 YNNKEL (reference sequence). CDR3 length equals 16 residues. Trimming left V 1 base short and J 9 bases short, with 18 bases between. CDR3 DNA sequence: TGTGCCAGCAGCCAAGGACTAGGGGCCAGGAAAAGGGAGCTGTTTTTT. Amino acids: CASSQGLGARKRELFF.

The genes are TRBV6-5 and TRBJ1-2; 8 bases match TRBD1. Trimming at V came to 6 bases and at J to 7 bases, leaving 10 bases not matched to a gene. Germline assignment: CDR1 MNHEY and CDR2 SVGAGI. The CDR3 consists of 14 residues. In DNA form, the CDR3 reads TGTGCCAGCAGCCCGGACAGGGATCGGGGTGGCTACACCTTC. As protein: CASSPDRDRGGYTF.

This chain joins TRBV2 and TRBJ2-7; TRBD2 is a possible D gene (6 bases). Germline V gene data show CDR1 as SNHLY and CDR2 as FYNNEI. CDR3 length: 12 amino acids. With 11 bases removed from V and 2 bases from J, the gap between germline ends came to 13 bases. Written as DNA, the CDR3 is TGTGCCTGTCTTAGCGGAACCTACGAGCAGTACTTC. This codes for CACLSGTYEQYF.

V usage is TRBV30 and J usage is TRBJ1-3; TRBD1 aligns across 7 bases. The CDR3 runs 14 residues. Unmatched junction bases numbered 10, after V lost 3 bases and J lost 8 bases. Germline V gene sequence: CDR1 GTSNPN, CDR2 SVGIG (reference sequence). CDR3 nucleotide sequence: TGTGCCTGGAGGGACAGGAGTTGGCGGGACACCATATATTTT. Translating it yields CAWRDRSWRDTIYF.

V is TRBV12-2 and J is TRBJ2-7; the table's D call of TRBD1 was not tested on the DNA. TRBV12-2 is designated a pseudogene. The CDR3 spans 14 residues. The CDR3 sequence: CASPPTGKSYEQYF. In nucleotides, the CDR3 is TGTGCAAGTCCCCCGACAGGGAAATCTTACGAGCAGTACTTC.

Here the CDR3 DNA reads TGTGCCAGCAGCCGTACCGGGACAATTAACTATGGCTACACCTTC. Amino acids: CASSRTGTINYGYTF. This chain connects TRBV6-2 or TRBV6-3 to TRBJ1-2, with D possibly TRBD1 on 6 matching bases. The germline V and J ends were trimmed by 6 bases and 1 base, with 15 bases remaining between them. Germline CDR1 is MNHEY and CDR2 is SVGEGT. CDR3 length equals 15 residues.

The CDR3 is CASSPRALENQPQHF. The CDR3 region has the DNA TGTGCCAGCAGCCCCAGGGCCCTCGAGAATCAGCCCCAGCATTTT. The chain joins TRBV5-8 to TRBJ1-5; TRBD1 might be the D (5 bases). Germline CDR1 and CDR2: SGHTS and YDEGEE. V was trimmed by 4 bases and J by 4 bases, leaving 15 bases between them. The CDR3 has 15 residues.

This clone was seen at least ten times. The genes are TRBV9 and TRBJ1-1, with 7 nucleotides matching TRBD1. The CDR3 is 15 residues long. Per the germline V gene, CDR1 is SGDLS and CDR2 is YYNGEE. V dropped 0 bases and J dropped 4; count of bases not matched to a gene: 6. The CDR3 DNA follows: TGTGCCAGCAGCGTAGAGGAGCGACAGGGCACTGAAGCTTTCTTT. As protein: CASSVEERQGTEAFF.

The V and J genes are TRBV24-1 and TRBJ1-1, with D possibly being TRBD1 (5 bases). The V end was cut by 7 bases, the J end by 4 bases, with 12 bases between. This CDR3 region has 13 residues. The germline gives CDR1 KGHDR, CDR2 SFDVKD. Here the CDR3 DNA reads TGTGCCACCAGGGACGGGGGGGGCACTGAAGCTTTCTTT. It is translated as CATRDGGGTEAFF.

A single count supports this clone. Written as DNA, the CDR3 is TGTGCCAGCAGCTTGGCCGGATGGGGGCTAGGAGAGACCCAGTACTTC. The encoded protein is CASSLAGWGLGETQYF. The gene calls are TRBV5-4 and TRBJ2-5; TRBD1 might be the D (6 bases). V lost 0 bases, J lost 4 bases, and 16 bases lay in between. Germline V gene lookup returns CDR1 SGHNT and CDR2 YYREEE (reference sequence). The CDR3 totals 16 residues.